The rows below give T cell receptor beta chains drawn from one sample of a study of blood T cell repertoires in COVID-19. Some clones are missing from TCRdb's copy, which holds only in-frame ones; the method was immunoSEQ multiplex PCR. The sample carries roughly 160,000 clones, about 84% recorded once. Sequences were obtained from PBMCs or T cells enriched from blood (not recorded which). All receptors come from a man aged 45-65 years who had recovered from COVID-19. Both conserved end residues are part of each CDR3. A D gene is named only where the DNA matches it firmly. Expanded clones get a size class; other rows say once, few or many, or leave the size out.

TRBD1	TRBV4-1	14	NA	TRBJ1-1	TGCGCCAGCAGGTCGGACAGGGTTTCCCCTGAAGCTTTCTTT	CASRSDRVSPEAFF
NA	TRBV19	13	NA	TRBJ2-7	TGTGCCAGTAGTATGGGGCCTTACTACGAGCAGTACTTC	CASSMGPYYEQYF
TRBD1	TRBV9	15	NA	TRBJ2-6	TGTGCCAGCAGCGCGGACAGGGTCGGGGCCAACGTCCTGACTTTC	CASSADRVGANVLTF
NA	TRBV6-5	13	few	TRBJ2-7	TGTGCCAGCAGACAGGGAGCGGTATACGAGCAGTACTTC	CASRQGAVYEQYF
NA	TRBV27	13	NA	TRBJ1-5	TGTGCCAGCGCGGGACTCGGCCATCAGCCCCAGCATTTT	CASAGLGHQPQHF
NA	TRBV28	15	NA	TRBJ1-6	TGTGCCAGCAGCCTCTTAAGGGGCAATAATTCACCCCTCCACTTT	CASSLLRGNNSPLHF
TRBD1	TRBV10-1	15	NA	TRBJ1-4	TGCGCCAGCAGCAACGGACAGGATGGACGGGAAAAACTGTTTTTT	CASSNGQDGREKLFF
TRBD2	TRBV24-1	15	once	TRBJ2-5	TGTGCCACCAGTGATCCTGGACTAGCGGGAGAGACCCAGTACTTC	CATSDPGLAGETQYF
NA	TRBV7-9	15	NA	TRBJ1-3	TGTGCCAGCAGCTTAACCCGGACAGCTGGAAACACCATATATTTT	CASSLTRTAGNTIYF
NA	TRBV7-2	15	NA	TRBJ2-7	TGTGCCAGCAGCTCAATCGGGACTGCCAGGGGGGAGCAGTACTTC	CASSSIGTARGEQYF
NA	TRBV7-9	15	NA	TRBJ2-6	TGTGCCAGCAGCTTAGCGCCAGCTGGGGCCAACGTCCTGACTTTC	CASSLAPAGANVLTF
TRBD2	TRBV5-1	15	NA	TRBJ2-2	TGCGCCAGCAGCTCACTACTAGCGGGCACCGGGGAGCTGTTTTTT	CASSSLLAGTGELFF
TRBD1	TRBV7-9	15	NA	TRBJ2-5	TGTGCCAGCAGCTTGGCCGGGACAGCACAAGAGACCCAGTACTTC	CASSLAGTAQETQYF
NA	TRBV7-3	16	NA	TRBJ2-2	TGTGCCAGCAGCTTAGGAGGAACGGCGAACACCGGGGAGCTGTTTTTT	CASSLGGTANTGELFF
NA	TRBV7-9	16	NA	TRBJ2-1	TGTGCCAGCAGCTTGTGGGGCGTTCTCTCCTACAATGAGCAGTTCTTC	CASSLWGVLSYNEQFF
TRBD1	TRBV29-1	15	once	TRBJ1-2	TGCAGCGTGCGGACAGGGTTGACCCTTAACTATGGCTACACCTTC	CSVRTGLTLNYGYTF
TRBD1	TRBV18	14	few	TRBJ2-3	TGTGCCAGCTCACTGACAGGGGGCCCAGATACGCAGTATTTT	CASSLTGGPDTQYF
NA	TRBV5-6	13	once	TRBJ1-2	TGTGCCAGCAGCTCACGCCCCGGCTATGGCTACACCTTC	CASSSRPGYGYTF
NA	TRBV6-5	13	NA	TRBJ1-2	TGTGCCAGCTGCAGGACATCGGACTATGGCTACACCTTC	CASCRTSDYGYTF
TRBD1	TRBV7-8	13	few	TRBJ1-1	TGTGCCAGCAGCAAAGACAGGGTGGCTGAAGCTTTCTTT	CASSKDRVAEAFF
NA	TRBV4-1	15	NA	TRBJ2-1	TGCGCCAGCAGCCAAGAGGGTCAGGCATACAATGAGCAGTTCTTC	CASSQEGQAYNEQFF
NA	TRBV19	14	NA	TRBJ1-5	TGTGCCAGTAGTACCAACAGGGGCAATCAGCCCCAGCATTTT	CASSTNRGNQPQHF
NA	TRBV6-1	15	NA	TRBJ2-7	TGTGCCAGCAGTGAAGCTCCGAGAAACGAGAATCAGCAGTACTTC	CASSEAPRNENQQYF
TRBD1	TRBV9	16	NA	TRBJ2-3	TGTGCCAGCAGCGTAGGGGGACAGGGGCGAGGAGATACGCAGTATTTT	CASSVGGQGRGDTQYF
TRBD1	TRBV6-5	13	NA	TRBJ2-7	TGTGCCAGCAGTCGCAGGGGGTTGGGCGAGCAGTACTTC	CASSRRGLGEQYF
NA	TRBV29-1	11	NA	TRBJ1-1	TGCAGCCCCTCCATTGCCAGAGAAGCTTTCTTT	CSPSIAREAFF
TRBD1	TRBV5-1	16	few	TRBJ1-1	TGCGCCAGCAGCTCTACCGGGACAGCTGTGAACACTGAAGCTTTCTTT	CASSSTGTAVNTEAFF
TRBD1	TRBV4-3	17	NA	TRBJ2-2	TGCGCCAGCAGCCCCTCAGGACAGGGGACTTCCACCGGGGAGCTGTTTTTT	CASSPSGQGTSTGELFF
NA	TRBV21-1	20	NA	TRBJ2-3	TGTGCCAGCAGCAAAGTGGAGGAAGACTTGGCGGGGGGTGTGACAGATACGCAGTATTTT	CASSKVEEDLAGGVTDTQYF
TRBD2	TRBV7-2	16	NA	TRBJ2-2	TGTGCCAGCAGCCCGGTAGCGGGGGTGGGCACCGGGGAGCTGTTTTTT	CASSPVAGVGTGELFF
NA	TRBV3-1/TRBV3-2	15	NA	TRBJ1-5	TGTGCCAGCAGCCAAGATGGGCTAATCAATCAGCCCCAGCATTTT	CASSQDGLINQPQHF
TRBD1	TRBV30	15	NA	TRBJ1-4	TGTGCCTGGAGTGTACAGGGGGGAGTAGGAGAAAAACTGTTTTTT	CAWSVQGGVGEKLFF
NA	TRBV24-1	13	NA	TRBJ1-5	TGTGCCACCAGTGAACAGGTCGGGCAGCCCCAGCATTTT	CATSEQVGQPQHF
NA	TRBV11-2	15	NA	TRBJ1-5	TGTGCCAGCAGCTTAGGTTTGGGGCCCCGAGAGCCCCAGCATTTT	CASSLGLGPREPQHF
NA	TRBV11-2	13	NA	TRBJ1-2	TGTGCCAGCAGCCCCCAGGGTAACTATGGCTACACCTTC	CASSPQGNYGYTF
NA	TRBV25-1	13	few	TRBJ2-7	TGTGCCAGCAGTGAGTCGGGTATTAGCGAGCAGTACTTC	CASSESGISEQYF
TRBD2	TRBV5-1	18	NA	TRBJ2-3	TGCGCCAGCAGCTTGGTGACTAGCGGGGTCGGCAGGGCAGATACGCAGTATTTT	CASSLVTSGVGRADTQYF
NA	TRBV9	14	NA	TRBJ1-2	TGTGCCAGCAACCCGGACAGCAGCGACTATGGCTACACCTTC	CASNPDSSDYGYTF
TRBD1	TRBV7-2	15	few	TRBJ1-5	TGTGCCAGCAGCTTAGGGGACAGGAGAAATCAGCCCCAGCATTTT	CASSLGDRRNQPQHF
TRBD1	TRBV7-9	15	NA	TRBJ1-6	TGTGCCAGCAGCTCCCCACAGGGGGCCTATTCACCCCTCCACTTT	CASSSPQGAYSPLHF
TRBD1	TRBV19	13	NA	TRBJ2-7	TGTGCCAGTACTGGACAGGGCCGTGGCGAGCAGTACTTC	CASTGQGRGEQYF
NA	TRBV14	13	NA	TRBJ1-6	TGTGCCAGCAGCCCCGATTCCCGGTGGCCCCTCCACTTT	CASSPDSRWPLHF
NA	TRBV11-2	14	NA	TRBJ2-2	TGTGCCAGCAGCTTTCGGACCGAGGGCGGGGAGCTGTTTTTT	CASSFRTEGGELFF
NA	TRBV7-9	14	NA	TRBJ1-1	TGTGCCAGCAGACCCACGGGATCGAACACTGAAGCTTTCTTT	CASRPTGSNTEAFF
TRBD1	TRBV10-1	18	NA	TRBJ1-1	TGCGCCAGCAGGACAGGGGTCCACATCAGGGGGCCTGACACTGAAGCTTTCTTT	CASRTGVHIRGPDTEAFF
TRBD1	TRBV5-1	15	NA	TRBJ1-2	TGCGCCAGCAGCTTCCAGGGACAGGGAATAGATGGCTACACCTTC	CASSFQGQGIDGYTF
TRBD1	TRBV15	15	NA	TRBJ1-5	TGTGCCACCAGCAGAGGGGGGACAGCCCTCTCTCCCCAGCATTTT	CATSRGGTALSPQHF
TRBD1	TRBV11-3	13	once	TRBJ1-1	TGTGCCAGCAGCCCTGACAGGGCCACTGAAGCTTTCTTT	CASSPDRATEAFF
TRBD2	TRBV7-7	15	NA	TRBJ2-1	TGTGCTAGCAGTCCACTAGCGGGGGGGCGCAATGAGCAGTTCTTC	CASSPLAGGRNEQFF
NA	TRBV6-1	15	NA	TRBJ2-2	TGTGCCAGCAGTGAAGACCCCCAGGGATACGGGGAGCTGTTTTTT	CASSEDPQGYGELFF
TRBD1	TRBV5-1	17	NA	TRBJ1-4	TGCGCCAGCAGCTTAAGGACAGGGGGATCAACTAATGAAAAACTGTTTTTT	CASSLRTGGSTNEKLFF
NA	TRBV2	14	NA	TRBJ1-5	TGTGCCAGCAGTGAGGGGCGGGGAAATCAGCCCCAGCATTTT	CASSEGRGNQPQHF
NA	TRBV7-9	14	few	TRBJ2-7	TGTGCCAGCAGCCCACGGACAGCCCGCTACGAGCAGTACTTC	CASSPRTARYEQYF
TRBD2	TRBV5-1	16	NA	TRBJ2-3	TGCGCCAGCAGCTTGGTTAGCGGGGGGCTCACAGATACGCAGTATTTT	CASSLVSGGLTDTQYF
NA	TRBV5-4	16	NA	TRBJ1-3	TGTGCCAGCAGCCCGCGGGCCCCGGGTCCTGGAAACACCATATATTTT	CASSPRAPGPGNTIYF
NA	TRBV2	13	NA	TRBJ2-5	TGTGCCAGCGCCCGAGCTAGGGGTGAGACCCAGTACTTC	CASARARGETQYF
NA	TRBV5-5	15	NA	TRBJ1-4	TGTGCCAGCAGTCCAGGTTTAGTAACTAATGAAAAACTGTTTTTT	CASSPGLVTNEKLFF
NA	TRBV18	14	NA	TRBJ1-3	TGTGCCAGCTCAGCGGATCCCTCTGGAAACACCATATATTTT	CASSADPSGNTIYF
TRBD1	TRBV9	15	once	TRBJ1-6	TGTGCCAGCAGCGGGGGGGACAGGGGGAATTCACCCCTCCACTTT	CASSGGDRGNSPLHF
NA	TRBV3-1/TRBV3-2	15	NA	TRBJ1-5	TGTGCCAGCAGCCAAACCCCGGCGGGCAATCAGCCCCAGCATTTT	CASSQTPAGNQPQHF